The present T cell receptor beta chain was sequenced within a study of cytomegalovirus exposure and HLA in healthy donors. Study-wide findings and caveats: In vitro, three CMV-associated chains proved specific for CMV antigens. CMV serostatus was the sole immune exposure information available. It was 164 TCR beta chains that were listed as cytomegalovirus-associated. A link between a missense DCLRE1C variant and TCR beta V- and J-gene trimming emerged from a later analysis.

Concerning this clone: Its cognate antigen is unknown.

From germline, CDR1 is LGHNA and CDR2 YNFKEQ. The length of the CDR3 is 15 residues. V shed 3 bases and J 7 bases; nucleotides not matched to a gene: 6. Use of 60 Vbeta and 13 Jbeta primers characterized the PCR. Data came from immunoSEQ multiplex PCR; TCRdb stores just in-frame clones and leaves some out. The sample consists of roughly 100,000 clones, approximately 83% of them appearing once. This rearrangement joins TRBV4-2 to TRBJ1-5; 10 bases align to TRBD1. Sequencing was done on a sample of PBMCs. This receptor was taken from a man between 18 and 29 years old in good health and CMV-seronegative. CDR3 sequence: CASSQGGQGNQPQHF. CDR3 nucleotides: TGTGCCAGCAGCCAGGGGGGACAGGGGAACCAGCCCCAGCATTTT.